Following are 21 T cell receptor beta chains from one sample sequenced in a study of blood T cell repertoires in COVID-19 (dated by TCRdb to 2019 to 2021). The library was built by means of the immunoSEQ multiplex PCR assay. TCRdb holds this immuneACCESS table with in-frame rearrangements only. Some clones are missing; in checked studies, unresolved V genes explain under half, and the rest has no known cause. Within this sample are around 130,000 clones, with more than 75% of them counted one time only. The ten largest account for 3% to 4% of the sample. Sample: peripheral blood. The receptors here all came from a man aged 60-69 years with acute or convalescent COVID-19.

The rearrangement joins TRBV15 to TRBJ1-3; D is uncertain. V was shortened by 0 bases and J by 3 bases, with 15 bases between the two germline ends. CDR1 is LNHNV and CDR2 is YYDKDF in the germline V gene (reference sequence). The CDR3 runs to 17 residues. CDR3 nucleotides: TGTGCCACCAGCAGAGATGGGTCACTACCGGGTGGAAACACCATATATTTT. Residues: CATSRDGSLPGGNTIYF.

The CDR3 DNA reads as TGTGCCAGCAGCTTAGCGGGAGTGAACACCGGGGAGCTGTTTTTT. Its protein product is CASSLAGVNTGELFF. The chain joins TRBV11-2 to TRBJ2-2, with TRBD2 as a possible D gene (6 bases). The germline V gene has CDR1 SGHAT and CDR2 FQNNGV. V was trimmed by 1 base and J by 1 base, leaving 7 bases between them. The CDR3 extends over 15 amino acids.

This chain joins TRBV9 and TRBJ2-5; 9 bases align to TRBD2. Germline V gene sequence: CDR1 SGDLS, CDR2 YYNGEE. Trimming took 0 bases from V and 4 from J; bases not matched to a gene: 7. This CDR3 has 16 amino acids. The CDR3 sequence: CASSVAGGRAGETQYF. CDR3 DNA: TGTGCCAGCAGCGTAGCTGGCGGGAGGGCCGGAGAGACCCAGTACTTC.

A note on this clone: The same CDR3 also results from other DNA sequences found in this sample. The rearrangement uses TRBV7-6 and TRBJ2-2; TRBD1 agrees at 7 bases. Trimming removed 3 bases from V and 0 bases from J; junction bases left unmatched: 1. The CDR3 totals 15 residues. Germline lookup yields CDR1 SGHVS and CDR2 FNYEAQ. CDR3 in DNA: TGTGCCAGCAGCTTGGGGACAGCGAACACCGGGGAGCTGTTTTTT. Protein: CASSLGTANTGELFF. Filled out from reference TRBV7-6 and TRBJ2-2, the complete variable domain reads GAGVSQSPRYKVTKRGQDVALRCDPISGHVSLYWYRQALGQGPEFLTYFNYEAQQDKSGLPNDRFSAERPEGSISTLTIQRTEQRDSAMYRCASSLGTANTGELFFGEGSRLTVL.

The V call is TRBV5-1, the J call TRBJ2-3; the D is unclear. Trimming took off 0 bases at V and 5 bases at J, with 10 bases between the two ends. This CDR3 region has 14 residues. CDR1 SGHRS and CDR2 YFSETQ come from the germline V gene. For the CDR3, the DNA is TGCGCCAGCAGCTTGGGCACCACCGGAGATACGCAGTATTTT. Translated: CASSLGTTGDTQYF.

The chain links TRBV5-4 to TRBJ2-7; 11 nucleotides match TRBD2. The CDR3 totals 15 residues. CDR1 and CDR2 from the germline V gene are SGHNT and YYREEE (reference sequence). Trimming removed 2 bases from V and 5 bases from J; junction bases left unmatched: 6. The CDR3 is CASSLVLAGDHEQYF. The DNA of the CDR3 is TGTGCCAGCAGCTTAGTACTAGCGGGAGACCACGAGCAGTACTTC.

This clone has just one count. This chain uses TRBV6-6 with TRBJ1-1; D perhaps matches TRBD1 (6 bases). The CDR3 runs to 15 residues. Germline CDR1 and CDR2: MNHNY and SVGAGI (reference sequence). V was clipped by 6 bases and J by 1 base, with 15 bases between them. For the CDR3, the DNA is TGTGCCAGCAGCCTCATCGGGGGGCAGAACACTGAAGCTTTCTTT. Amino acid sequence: CASSLIGGQNTEAFF.

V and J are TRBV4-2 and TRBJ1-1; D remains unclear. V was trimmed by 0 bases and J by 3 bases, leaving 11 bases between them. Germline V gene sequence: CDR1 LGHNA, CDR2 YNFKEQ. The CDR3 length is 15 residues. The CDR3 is CASSQEPGADTEAFF. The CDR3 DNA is TGTGCCAGCAGCCAAGAGCCTGGCGCGGACACTGAAGCTTTCTTT.

The CDR3 loop reads CASSASAGGTDTQYF. CDR3 DNA: TGTGCCAGCAGCGCCTCGGCGGGAGGCACAGATACGCAGTATTTT. The chain links TRBV28 to TRBJ2-3; 7 positions agree with TRBD2. Germline CDR1 and CDR2: MDHEN and SYDVKM. The J segment lost 1 base and the V segment lost 6 bases, leaving 7 bases of the junction unmatched. CDR3 length equals 15 residues.

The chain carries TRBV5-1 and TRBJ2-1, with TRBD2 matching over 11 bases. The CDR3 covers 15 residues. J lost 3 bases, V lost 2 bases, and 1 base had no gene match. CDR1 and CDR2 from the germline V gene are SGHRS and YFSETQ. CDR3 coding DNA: TGCGCCAGCAGCTTCGGGACTAGCGGCTACAATGAGCAGTTCTTC. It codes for CASSFGTSGYNEQFF.

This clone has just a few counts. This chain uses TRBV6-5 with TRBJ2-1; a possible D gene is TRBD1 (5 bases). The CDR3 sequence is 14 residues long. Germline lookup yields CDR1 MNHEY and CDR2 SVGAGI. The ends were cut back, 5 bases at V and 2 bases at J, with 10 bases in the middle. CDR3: CASSRRVAYNEQFF. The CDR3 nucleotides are TGTGCCAGCAGTCGCAGGGTAGCCTACAATGAGCAGTTCTTC.

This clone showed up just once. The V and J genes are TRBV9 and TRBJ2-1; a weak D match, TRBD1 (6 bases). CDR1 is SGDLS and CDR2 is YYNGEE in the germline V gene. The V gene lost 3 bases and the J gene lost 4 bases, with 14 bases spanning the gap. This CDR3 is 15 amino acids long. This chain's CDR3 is CASSGVRGSYNEQFF. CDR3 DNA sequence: TGTGCCAGCAGCGGAGTCAGGGGCTCATACAATGAGCAGTTCTTC.

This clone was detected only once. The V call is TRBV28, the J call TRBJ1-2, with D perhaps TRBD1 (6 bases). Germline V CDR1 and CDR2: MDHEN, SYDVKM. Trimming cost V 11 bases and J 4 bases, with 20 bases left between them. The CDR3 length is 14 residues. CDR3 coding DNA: TGTGCCGTCCGAAGAACCCAGGGGACCTATGGCTACACCTTC. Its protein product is CAVRRTQGTYGYTF.

CDR3 in DNA: TGCGCCAGCAGCCAAGAACCCGGACAGCATTCCTCTGGGGCCAACGTCCTGACTTTC. As protein: CASSQEPGQHSSGANVLTF. V usage is TRBV4-1 and J usage is TRBJ2-6; possible D gene TRBD1, 6 bases. Between the trimmed V and J ends, which lost 0 bases and 0 bases, there was a span of 15 bases. CDR1 is MGHRA, CDR2 YSYEKL, per germline. This CDR3 spans 19 amino acids.

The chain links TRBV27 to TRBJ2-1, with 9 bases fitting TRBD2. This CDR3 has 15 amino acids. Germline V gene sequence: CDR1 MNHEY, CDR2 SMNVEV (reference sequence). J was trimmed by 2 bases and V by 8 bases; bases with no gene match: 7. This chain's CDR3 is CASRGAGGTYNEQFF. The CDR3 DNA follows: TGTGCCAGCCGCGGGGCGGGAGGGACCTACAATGAGCAGTTCTTC.

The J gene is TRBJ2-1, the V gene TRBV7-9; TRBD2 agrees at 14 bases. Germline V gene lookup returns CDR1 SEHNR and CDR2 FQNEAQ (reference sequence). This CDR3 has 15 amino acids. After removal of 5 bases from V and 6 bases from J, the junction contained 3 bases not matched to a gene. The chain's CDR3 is CASSTGLAGANEQFF. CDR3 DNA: TGTGCCAGCAGCACGGGACTAGCGGGAGCCAATGAGCAGTTCTTC.

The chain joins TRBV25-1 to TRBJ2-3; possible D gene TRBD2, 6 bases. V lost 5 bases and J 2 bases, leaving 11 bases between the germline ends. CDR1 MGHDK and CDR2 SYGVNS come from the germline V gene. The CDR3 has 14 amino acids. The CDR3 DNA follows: TGTGCCAGCAGTCCGGGGGTCGTCACAGATACGCAGTATTTT. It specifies CASSPGVVTDTQYF.

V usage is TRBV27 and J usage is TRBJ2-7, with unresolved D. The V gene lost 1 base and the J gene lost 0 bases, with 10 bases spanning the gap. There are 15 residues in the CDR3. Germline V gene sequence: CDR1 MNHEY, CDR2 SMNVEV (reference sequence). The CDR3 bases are TGTGCCAGCAGTTTATTGGCAGTCAGCTCCTACGAGCAGTACTTC. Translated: CASSLLAVSSYEQYF.

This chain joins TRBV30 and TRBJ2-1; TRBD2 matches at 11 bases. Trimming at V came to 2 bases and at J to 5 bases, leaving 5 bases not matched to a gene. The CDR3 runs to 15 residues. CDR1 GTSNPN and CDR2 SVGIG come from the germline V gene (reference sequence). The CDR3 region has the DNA TGTGCCTGGAGTAACAAGGGACTAGCGGACAATGAGCAGTTCTTC. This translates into CAWSNKGLADNEQFF.

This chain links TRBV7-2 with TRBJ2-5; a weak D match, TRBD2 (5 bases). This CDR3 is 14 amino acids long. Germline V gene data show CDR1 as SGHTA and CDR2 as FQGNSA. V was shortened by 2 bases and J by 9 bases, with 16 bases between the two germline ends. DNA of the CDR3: TGTGCCAGCAGCTTAAACCAGGTGAACGGGGCCCAGTACTTC. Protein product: CASSLNQVNGAQYF.

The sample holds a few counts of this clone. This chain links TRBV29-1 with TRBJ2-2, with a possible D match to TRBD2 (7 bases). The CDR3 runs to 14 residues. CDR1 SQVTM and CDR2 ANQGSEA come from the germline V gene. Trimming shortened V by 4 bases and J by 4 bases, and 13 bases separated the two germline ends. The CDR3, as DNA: TGCAGCGTTGGAGAGGGGGGGTCCACCGGGGAGCTGTTTTTT. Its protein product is CSVGEGGSTGELFF.